This TCR beta chain was recorded in a study of cytomegalovirus exposure and HLA in healthy donors. This CDR3 spans 14 amino acids. Germline V gene lookup returns CDR1 LGHNA and CDR2 YNFKEQ. V was trimmed by 1 base and J by 8 bases, leaving 12 bases between them. Findings of the study overall: It was in a later analysis that TCR association rates were seen to vary by HLA locus, highest for DRB1 and lowest for HLA-C.

PCR used 60 Vbeta primers and 13 Jbeta primers. Repertoires were generated with immunoSEQ multiplex PCR, while TCRdb's copy carries only in-frame clones and drops some. The sample includes about 120,000 clones, approximately 70% of them seen just once. A word on this clone: Its specificity is not known.

Sequences were obtained from PBMCs. The clonotype originates from a man aged 18 to 35 in good health and CMV-seronegative. This chain links TRBV4-2 with TRBJ2-4; D is perhaps TRBD2 (5 bases). The CDR3, as DNA: TGTGCCAGCAGCCAAGGACGGGGTGGGGACATTCAGTACTTC. Its protein product is CASSQGRGGDIQYF.